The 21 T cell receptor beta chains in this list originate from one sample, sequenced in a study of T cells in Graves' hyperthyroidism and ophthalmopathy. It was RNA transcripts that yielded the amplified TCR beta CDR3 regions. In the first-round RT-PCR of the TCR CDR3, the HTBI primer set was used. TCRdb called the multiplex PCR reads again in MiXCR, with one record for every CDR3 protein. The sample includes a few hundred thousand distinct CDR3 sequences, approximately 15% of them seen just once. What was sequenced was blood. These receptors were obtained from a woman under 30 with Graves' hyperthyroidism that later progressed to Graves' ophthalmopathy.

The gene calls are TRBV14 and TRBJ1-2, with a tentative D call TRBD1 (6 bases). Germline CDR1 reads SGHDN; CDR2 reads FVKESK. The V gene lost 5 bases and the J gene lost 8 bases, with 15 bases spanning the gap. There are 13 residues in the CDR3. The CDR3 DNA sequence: TGTGCCAGCAGCTCCTACAGGGTTGACGGCTACACCTTC. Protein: CASSSYRVDGYTF.

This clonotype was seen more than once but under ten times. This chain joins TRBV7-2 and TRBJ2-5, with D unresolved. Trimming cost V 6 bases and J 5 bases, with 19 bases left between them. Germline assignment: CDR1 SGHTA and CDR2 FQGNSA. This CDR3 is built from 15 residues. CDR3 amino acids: CASSSGASIQETQYF. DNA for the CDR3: TGTGCCAGCAGTTCAGGTGCGAGTATTCAGGAGACCCAGTACTTC.

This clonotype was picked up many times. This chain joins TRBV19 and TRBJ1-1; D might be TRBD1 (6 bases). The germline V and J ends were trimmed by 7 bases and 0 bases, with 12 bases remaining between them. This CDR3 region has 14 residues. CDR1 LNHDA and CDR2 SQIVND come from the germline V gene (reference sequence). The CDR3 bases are TGTGCCAGTACCACAGGGTGGCTGAACACTGAAGCTTTCTTT. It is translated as CASTTGWLNTEAFF.

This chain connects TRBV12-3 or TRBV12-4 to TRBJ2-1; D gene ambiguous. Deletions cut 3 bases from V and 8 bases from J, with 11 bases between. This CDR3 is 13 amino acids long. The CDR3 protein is CASSLSVVYEQFF. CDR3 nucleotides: TGTGCCAGCAGTTTGAGCGTAGTCTATGAGCAGTTCTTC.

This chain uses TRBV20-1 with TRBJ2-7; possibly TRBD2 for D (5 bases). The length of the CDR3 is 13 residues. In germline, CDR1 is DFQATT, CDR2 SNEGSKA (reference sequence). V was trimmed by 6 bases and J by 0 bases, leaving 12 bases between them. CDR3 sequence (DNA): TGCAGTGCCGATTTCGAGGGCTCCTACGAGCAGTACTTC. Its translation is CSADFEGSYEQYF.

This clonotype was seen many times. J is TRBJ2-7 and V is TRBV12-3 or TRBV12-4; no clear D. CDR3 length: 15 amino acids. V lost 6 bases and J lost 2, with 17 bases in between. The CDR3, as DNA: TGTGCCAGCAGCCCTACACAACTGGCTACCTACGAGCAGTACTTC. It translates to CASSPTQLATYEQYF.

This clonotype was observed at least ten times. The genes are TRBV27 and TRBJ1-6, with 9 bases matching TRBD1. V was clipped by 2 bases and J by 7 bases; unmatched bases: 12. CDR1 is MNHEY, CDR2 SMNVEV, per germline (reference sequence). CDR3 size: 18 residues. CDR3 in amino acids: CASSLRGLSGTGNSPLHF. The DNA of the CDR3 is TGTGCCAGCAGTTTAAGGGGGTTGTCCGGGACAGGGAATTCACCCCTCCACTTT.

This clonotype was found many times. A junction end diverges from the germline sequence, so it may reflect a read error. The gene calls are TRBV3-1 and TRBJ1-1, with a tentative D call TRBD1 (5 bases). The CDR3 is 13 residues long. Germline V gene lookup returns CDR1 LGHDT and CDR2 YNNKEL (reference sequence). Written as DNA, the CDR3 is TGTACCAGCAGCCCCCTCACAGGCACTGAAGCTTTCTTT. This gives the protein CTSSPLTGTEAFF.

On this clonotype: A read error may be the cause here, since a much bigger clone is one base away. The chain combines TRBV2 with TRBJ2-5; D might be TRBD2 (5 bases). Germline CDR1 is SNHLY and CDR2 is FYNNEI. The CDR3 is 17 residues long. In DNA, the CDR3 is TGTGCCGGCAGTGGAGCGGCGACGGTTCTACCCCAAGAGACCCAGTACTTC. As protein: CAGSGAATVLPQETQYF.

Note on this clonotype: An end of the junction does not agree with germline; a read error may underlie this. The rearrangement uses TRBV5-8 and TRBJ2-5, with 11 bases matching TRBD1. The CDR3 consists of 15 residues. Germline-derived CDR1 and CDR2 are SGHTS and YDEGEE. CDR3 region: CASSVGQGGAETQYF. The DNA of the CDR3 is TGCGCCAGCAGCGTGGGACAGGGGGGGGCAGAGACCCAGTACTTC.

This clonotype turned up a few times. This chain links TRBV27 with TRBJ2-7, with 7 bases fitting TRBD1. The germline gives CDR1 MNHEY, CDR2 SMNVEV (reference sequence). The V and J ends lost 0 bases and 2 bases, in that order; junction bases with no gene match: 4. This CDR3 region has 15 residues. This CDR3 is CASSLSGGRPYEQYF. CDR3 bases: TGTGCCAGCAGTTTATCAGGGGGCAGACCCTACGAGCAGTACTTC.

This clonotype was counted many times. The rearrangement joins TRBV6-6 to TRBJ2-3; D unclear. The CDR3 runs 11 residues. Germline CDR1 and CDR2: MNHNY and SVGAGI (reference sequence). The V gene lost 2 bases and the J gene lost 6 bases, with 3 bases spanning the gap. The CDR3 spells CASSYEDTQYF. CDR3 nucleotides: TGTGCCAGCAGTTACGAGGATACGCAGTATTTT.

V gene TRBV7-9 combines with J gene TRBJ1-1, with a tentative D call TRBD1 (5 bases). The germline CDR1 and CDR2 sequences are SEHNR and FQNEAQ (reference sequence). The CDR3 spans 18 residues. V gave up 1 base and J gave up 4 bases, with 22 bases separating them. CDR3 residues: CASSLDVFRGGRGTEAFF. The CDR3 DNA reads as TGTGCCAGCAGCTTAGACGTATTTCGGGGGGGTAGAGGCACTGAAGCTTTCTTT.

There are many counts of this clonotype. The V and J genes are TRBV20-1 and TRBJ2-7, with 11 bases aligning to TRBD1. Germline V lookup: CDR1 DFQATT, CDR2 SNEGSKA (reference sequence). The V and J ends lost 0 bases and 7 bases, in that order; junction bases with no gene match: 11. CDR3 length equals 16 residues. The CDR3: CSARDFLGQGAQEQYF. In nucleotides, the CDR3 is TGCAGTGCTAGAGACTTTCTTGGACAGGGGGCACAGGAGCAGTACTTC.

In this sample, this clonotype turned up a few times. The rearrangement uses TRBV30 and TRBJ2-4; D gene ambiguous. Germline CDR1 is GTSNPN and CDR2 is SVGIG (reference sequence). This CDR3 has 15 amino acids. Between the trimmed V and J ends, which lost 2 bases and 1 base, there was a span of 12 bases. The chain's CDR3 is CAWSLDWPAKNIQYF. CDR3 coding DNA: TGTGCCTGGAGTCTAGACTGGCCCGCCAAAAACATTCAGTACTTC.

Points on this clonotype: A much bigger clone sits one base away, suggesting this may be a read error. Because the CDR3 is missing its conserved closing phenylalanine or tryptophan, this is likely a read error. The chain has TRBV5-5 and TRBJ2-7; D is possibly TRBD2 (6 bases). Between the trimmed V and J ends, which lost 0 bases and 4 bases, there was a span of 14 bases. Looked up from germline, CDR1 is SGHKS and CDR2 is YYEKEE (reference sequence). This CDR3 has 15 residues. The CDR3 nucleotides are TGTGCCAGCAGCTTGGCGGTTCTAGCGAATTACGAGCAGTACCTC. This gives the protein CASSLAVLANYEQYL.

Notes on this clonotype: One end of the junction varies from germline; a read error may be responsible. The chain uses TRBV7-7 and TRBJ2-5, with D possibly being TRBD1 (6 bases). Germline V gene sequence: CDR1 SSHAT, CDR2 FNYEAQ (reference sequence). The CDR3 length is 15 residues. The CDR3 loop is CASSLEPGGGETQYF. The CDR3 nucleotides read TGTGCTAGCAGCTTAGAACCTGGGGGCGGGGAGACCCAGTACTTC.

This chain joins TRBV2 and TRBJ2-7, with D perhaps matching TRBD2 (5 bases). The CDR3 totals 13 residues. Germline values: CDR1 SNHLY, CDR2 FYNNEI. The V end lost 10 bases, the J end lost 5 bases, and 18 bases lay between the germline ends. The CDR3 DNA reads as TGTGCCATAGCAAGAACTAGAACGCACGAGCAGTACTTC. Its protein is CAIARTRTHEQYF.

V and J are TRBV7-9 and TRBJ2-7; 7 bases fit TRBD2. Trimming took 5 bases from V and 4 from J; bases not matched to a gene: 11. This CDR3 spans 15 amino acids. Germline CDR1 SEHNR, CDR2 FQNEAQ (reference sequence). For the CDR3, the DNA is TGTGCCAGCAGCCGTTCTGGGGGGGACGCTTACGAGCAGTACTTC. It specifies CASSRSGGDAYEQYF.

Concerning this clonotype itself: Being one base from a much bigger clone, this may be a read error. The CDR3 nucleotides read TGTGCCAGCAGACCTGGCAGGAGGCTCAGCCCTGAAGCTTTCTTT. Translation: CASRPGRRLSPEAFF. V and J are TRBV7-9 and TRBJ1-1; D gene ambiguous. V lost 6 bases and J lost 6, with 20 bases in between. In germline, CDR1 is SEHNR, CDR2 FQNEAQ (reference sequence). This CDR3 is 15 amino acids long.

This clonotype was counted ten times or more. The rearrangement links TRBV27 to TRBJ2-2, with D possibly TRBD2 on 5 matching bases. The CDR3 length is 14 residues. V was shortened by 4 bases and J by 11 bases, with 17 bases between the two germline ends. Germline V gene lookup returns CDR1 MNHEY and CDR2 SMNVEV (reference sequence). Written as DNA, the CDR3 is TGTGCCAGCAGTTCCTACTTGAGGGCCGAAGAGCTGTTTTTT. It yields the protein CASSSYLRAEELFF.